The T cell receptor (beta chain) under discussion was sequenced for a study of shared clonotypes between healthy human individuals. Study background: The cohort had two women and a few men, ages 18 to 49.

Into CD45RA+ naive and CD45RA-negative memory subsets, the CD4+ cells were split. Genomic DNA of every subset was divided equally among multiple immunoSEQ plates. TCRdb keeps only in-frame clones here, not all; method: immunoSEQ multiplex PCR. The table lists about a million clones, around three quarters of them singletons. This CDR3 is 13 amino acids long. Germline lookup yields CDR1 MNHEY and CDR2 SMNVEV (reference sequence). The ends were cut back, 4 bases at V and 6 bases at J, with 11 bases in the middle. V gene TRBV27 combines with J gene TRBJ2-3; D is ambiguous. Material: memory CD4+ T cells from PBMCs. Subset defined: CD45RA-negative fraction. This sequence was found in a man between 18 and 35 years old in good health. Some clones in this sample may be carry-over from other donors' samples. The CDR3 DNA reads TGTGCCAGCAGTTATAAGGGTTGGGATACGCAGTATTTT. Protein sequence: CASSYKGWDTQYF.